Below, 15 T cell receptor beta chains from the same sample are listed, as sequenced in a study of Ad26.COV2.S vaccination and SARS-CoV-2 variants. Sequencing was performed with immunoSEQ multiplex PCR; in TCRdb, only in-frame clones are kept and a portion is missing. The sample has some 340,000 clones; approximately 80% are singletons. Treatment noted: around 19 received Ad26.COV2.S at low or high dose, single or two shots; a few received placebo; per-sample allocation not given. Day 63 after the first vaccine or placebo injection was the time point for sampling. Sequencing used peripheral blood, obtained in a trial of Ad26.COV2.S vaccine versus placebo. All receptors derive from a person aged 18-60 years who received the Ad26.COV2.S COVID-19 vaccine or a placebo.

On this clone: Relative to the germline gene, one junction end is altered; a read error may explain this. This sequence joins TRBV5-6 and TRBJ1-5, with D possibly TRBD1 on 5 matching bases. CDR3 length: 14 amino acids. Germline assignment: CDR1 SGHDT and CDR2 YYEEEE. DNA of the CDR3: TGTGCCAGCAGCTTGGGGCAGGGCAATCGGCCCCAGCATTTT. Encoded protein: CASSLGQGNRPQHF.

The chain employs TRBV5-6 and TRBJ1-5; 10 bases fit TRBD1. The CDR3 extends over 13 amino acids. Germline CDR1 SGHDT, CDR2 YYEEEE. With 3 bases clipped from V and 9 bases from J, the junction kept 3 bases outside the gene matches. CDR3 coding DNA: TGTGCCAGCAGCTCGACAGGGGGCGGGCCCCAGCATTTT. Translating it yields CASSSTGGGPQHF.

The rearrangement uses TRBV28 and TRBJ1-6, with a possible D match to TRBD1 (6 bases). This CDR3 comprises 15 residues. V was trimmed by 5 bases and J by 10 bases, leaving 18 bases between them. Germline CDR1 MDHEN, CDR2 SYDVKM. As DNA, the CDR3 is TGTGCCAGCAGTACTCAGGTTACAGGGACATCACCCCTCCACTTT. Protein: CASSTQVTGTSPLHF.

This chain connects TRBV2 to TRBJ2-1; D ambiguous. V lost 6 bases, J lost 6 bases, and 3 bases lay in between. This CDR3 comprises 10 residues. The germline CDR1 and CDR2 sequences are SNHLY and FYNNEI. The CDR3 coding sequence is TGTGCCAGCAGGGGCAATGAGCAGTTCTTC. Amino acid sequence: CASRGNEQFF. The entire variable domain, with the rest obtained from reference TRBV2 and TRBJ2-1, is as follows: EPEVTQTPSHQVTQMGQEVILRCVPISNHLYFYWYRQILGQKVEFLVSFYNNEISEKSEIFDDQFSVERPDGSNFTLKIRSTKLEDSAMYFCASRGNEQFFGPGTRLTVL.

The gene calls are TRBV15 and TRBJ1-4, with unresolved D. Germline lookup yields CDR1 LNHNV and CDR2 YYDKDF (reference sequence). The V and J ends lost 0 bases and 8 bases respectively, with 16 bases between them. The CDR3 has 16 amino acids. The CDR3 coding sequence is TGTGCCACCAGCAGAGATAACACCGGAGGCGGAGAAAAACTGTTTTTT. Protein: CATSRDNTGGGEKLFF.

This chain connects TRBV6-5 to TRBJ1-3; the D gene is possibly TRBD1 (6 bases). Per germline, CDR1 MNHEY and CDR2 SVGAGI. This CDR3 has 16 amino acids. V was clipped by 4 bases and J by 2 bases, with 15 bases between them. CDR3 amino acids: CASSSQGLSTGNTIYF. In DNA form, the CDR3 reads TGTGCCAGCAGTTCACAGGGTCTGAGTACTGGAAACACCATATATTTT.

The chain uses TRBV6-6 and TRBJ1-1; 8 bases match TRBD1. The CDR3 has 13 residues. The germline CDR1 and CDR2 sequences are MNHNY and SVGAGI (reference sequence). V lost 6 bases to trimming and J lost 4 bases; unmatched junction nucleotides: 4. CDR3 amino acids: CASRDRELTEAFF. The DNA for the CDR3 is TGTGCCAGCAGGGACAGGGAGCTCACTGAAGCTTTCTTT.

The chain couples TRBV5-1 to TRBJ1-1, with 8 bases matching TRBD1. The CDR3 totals 15 residues. V lost 4 bases to trimming and J lost 5 bases; unmatched junction nucleotides: 10. Germline assignment: CDR1 SGHRS and CDR2 YFSETQ. CDR3 sequence: CASSGPTGAETEAFF. The CDR3 bases are TGCGCCAGCAGCGGCCCGACAGGGGCCGAGACTGAAGCTTTCTTT.

The chain is built from TRBV3-1 (or the pseudogene TRBV3-2) and TRBJ2-5; D is unclear. The CDR3 has 11 residues. The germline V and J ends were trimmed by 4 bases and 3 bases, with 3 bases remaining between them. CDR1 LGHDT and CDR2 YNNKEL come from the germline V gene (reference sequence). CDR3 residues: CASSLKETQYF. CDR3 DNA: TGTGCCAGCAGCCTCAAAGAGACCCAGTACTTC.

This chain uses TRBV29-1 with TRBJ1-2, with 7 bases lining up with TRBD1. This CDR3 spans 13 amino acids. Losses at the gene ends were 6 bases for V and 4 bases for J; bases not matched to a gene: 8. Germline V CDR1 and CDR2: SQVTM, ANQGSEA. The CDR3 loop is CSVATGDGYGYTF. The CDR3 DNA sequence: TGCAGCGTCGCCACAGGGGATGGCTATGGCTACACCTTC.

The chain recombines TRBV5-1 with TRBJ1-6; D unresolved. Germline V gene lookup returns CDR1 SGHRS and CDR2 YFSETQ. This CDR3 has 13 amino acids. With 0 bases removed from V and 10 bases from J, the gap between germline ends came to 8 bases. CDR3 region: CASSLGQRSPLHF. The CDR3 DNA reads as TGCGCCAGCAGCTTGGGGCAGAGATCACCCCTCCACTTT.

The chain employs TRBV18 and TRBJ2-3; maybe TRBD1 (6 bases). V dropped 3 bases and J dropped 3 bases, with 7 bases sitting between them. The CDR3 runs to 13 residues. Germline CDR1 is KGHSH and CDR2 is LQKENI. The CDR3 bases are TGTGCCAGCTCACCGGGACAAACAGATACGCAGTATTTT. Translation: CASSPGQTDTQYF.

The V and J genes are TRBV7-6 and TRBJ1-2; D not certain. V dropped 5 bases and J dropped 5 bases, with 21 bases sitting between them. The CDR3 covers 16 residues. The V gene's germline CDR1 is SGHVS and CDR2 FNYEAQ. Written as DNA, the CDR3 is TGTGCCAGCAGCCCCGAGGGCTCCCTCGGAAGTTATGGCTACACCTTC. This translates into CASSPEGSLGSYGYTF.

This clone has a handful of counts. The chain combines TRBV29-1 with TRBJ2-7, with unresolved D. This CDR3 comprises 12 residues. V dropped 1 base and J dropped 6 bases, with 10 bases sitting between them. Germline-derived CDR1 and CDR2 are SQVTM and ANQGSEA. The CDR3: CSVEGGYSEQYF. CDR3 nucleotide sequence: TGCAGCGTTGAAGGCGGCTATAGCGAGCAGTACTTC.

The V call is TRBV7-9, the J call TRBJ2-3; D remains unclear. V was shortened by 0 bases and J by 1 base, with 8 bases between the two germline ends. CDR3 length: 15 amino acids. Germline V gives CDR1 SEHNR, CDR2 FQNEAQ (reference sequence). The CDR3 DNA reads as TGTGCCAGCAGCTTAGCAGGGTACGGCACAGATACGCAGTATTTT. Protein product: CASSLAGYGTDTQYF.